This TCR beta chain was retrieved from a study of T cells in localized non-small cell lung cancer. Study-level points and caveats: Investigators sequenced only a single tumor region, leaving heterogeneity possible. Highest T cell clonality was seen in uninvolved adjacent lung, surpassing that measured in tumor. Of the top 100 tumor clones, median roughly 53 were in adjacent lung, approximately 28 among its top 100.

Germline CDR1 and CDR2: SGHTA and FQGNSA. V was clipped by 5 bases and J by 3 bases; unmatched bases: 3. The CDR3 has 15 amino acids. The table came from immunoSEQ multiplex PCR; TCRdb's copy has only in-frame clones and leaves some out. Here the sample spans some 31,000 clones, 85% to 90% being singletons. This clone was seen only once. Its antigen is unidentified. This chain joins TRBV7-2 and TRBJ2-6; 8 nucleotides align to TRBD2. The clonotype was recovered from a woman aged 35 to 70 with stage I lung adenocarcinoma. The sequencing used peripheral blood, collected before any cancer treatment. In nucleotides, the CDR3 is TGTGCCAGCAGCATAACTAGCGGTGGGGCCAACGTCCTGACTTTC. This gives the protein CASSITSGGANVLTF.